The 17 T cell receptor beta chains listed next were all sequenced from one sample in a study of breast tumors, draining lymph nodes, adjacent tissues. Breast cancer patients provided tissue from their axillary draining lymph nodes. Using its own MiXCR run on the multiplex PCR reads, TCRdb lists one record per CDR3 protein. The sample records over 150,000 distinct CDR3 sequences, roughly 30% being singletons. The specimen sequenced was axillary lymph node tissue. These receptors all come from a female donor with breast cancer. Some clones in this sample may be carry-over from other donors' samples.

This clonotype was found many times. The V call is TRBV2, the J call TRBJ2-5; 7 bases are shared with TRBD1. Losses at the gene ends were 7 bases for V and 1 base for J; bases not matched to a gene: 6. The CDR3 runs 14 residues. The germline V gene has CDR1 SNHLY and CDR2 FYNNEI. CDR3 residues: CASIGTVIQETQYF. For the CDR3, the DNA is TGTGCCAGCATCGGGACAGTCATCCAAGAGACCCAGTACTTC.

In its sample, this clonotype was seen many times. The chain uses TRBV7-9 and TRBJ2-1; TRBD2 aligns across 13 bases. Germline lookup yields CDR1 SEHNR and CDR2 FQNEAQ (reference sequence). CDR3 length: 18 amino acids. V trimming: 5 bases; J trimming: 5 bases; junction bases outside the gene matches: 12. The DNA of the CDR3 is TGTGCCAGCAGCCGGACTAGCGGGAGCTTGGGACAGAACAATGAGCAGTTCTTC. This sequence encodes CASSRTSGSLGQNNEQFF.

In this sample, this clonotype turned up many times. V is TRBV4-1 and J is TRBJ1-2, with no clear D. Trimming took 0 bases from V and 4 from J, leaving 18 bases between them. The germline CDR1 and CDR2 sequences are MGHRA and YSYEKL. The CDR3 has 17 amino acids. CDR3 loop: CASSQEFPSNLGYGYTF. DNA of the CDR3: TGCGCCAGCAGCCAAGAGTTTCCGTCAAACCTAGGCTATGGCTACACCTTC.

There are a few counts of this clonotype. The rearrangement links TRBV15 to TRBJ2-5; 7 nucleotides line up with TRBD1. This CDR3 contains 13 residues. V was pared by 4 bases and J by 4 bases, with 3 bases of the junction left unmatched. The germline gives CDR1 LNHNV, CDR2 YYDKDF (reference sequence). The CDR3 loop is CATSTRDRETQYF. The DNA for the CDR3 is TGTGCCACCAGCACCCGGGACAGAGAGACCCAGTACTTC. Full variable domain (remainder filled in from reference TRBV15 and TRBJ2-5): DAMVIQNPRYQVTQFGKPVTLSCSQTLNHNVMYWYQQKSSQAPKLLFHYYDKDFNNEADTPDNFQSRRPNTSFCFLDIRSPGLGDTAMYLCATSTRDRETQYFGPGTRLLVL.

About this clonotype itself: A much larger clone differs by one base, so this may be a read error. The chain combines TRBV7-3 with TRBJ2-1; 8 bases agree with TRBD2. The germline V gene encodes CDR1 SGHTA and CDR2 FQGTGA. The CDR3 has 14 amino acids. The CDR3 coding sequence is TGTGCCAGCAGATTGGCGGGAGGCACCAATGAGCGGTTCTTC. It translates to CASRLAGGTNERFF.

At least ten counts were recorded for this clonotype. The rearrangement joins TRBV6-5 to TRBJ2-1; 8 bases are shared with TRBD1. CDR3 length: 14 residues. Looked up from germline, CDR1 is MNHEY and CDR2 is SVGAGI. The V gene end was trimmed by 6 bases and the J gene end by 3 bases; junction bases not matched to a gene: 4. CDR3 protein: CASSPDRGYNEQFF. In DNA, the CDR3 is TGTGCCAGCAGCCCCGACAGGGGCTACAATGAGCAGTTCTTC.

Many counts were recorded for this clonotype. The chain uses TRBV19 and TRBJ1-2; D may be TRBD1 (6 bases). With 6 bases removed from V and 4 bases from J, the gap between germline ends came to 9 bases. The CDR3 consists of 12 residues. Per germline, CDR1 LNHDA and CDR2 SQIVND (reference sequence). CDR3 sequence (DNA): TGTGCCAGTAGAACAGGGTCCTATGGCTACACCTTC. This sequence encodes CASRTGSYGYTF.

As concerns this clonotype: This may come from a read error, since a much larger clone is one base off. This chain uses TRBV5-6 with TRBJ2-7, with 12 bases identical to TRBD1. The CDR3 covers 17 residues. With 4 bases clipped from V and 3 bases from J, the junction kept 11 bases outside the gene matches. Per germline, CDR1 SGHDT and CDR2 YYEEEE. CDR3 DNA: TGTGCCAGCAGCAACGCCGGGACAGGGGGCAGATTCTACGAGCAGTACTTC. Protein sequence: CASSNAGTGGRFYEQYF.

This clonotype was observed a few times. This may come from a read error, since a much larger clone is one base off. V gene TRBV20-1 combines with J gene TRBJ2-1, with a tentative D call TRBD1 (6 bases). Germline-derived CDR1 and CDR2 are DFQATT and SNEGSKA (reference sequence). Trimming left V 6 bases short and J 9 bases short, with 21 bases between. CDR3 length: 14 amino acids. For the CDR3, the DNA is TGCAGTGCCCCCCGGGACAAGGATGTAACTGAGCAGTTCTTC. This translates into CSAPRDKDVTEQFF.

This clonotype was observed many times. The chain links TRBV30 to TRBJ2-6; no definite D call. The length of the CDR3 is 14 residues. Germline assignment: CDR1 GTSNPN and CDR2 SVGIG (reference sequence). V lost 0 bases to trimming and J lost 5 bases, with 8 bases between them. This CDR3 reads CAWSVRLRANVLTF. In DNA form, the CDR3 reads TGTGCCTGGAGTGTCCGCCTGCGGGCCAACGTCCTGACTTTC. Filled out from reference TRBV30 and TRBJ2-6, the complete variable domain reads SQTIHQWPATLVQPVGSPLSLECTVEGTSNPNLYWYRQAAGRGLQLLFYSVGIGQISSEVPQNLSASRPQDRQFILSSKKLLLSDSGFYLCAWSVRLRANVLTFGAGSRLTVL.

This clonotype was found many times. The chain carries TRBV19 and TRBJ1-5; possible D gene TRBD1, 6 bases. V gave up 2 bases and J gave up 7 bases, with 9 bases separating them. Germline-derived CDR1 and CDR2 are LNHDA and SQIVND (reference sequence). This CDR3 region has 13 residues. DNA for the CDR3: TGTGCCAGTAGTATAAGGGGGGACCAGCCCCAGCATTTT. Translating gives CASSIRGDQPQHF.

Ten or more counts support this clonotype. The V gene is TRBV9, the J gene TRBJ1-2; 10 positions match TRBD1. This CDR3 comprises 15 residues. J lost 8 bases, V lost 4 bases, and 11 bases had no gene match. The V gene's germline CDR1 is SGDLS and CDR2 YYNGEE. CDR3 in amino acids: CASSPSTGGGRGYTF. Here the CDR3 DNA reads TGTGCCAGCAGCCCATCGACAGGGGGCGGTCGAGGCTACACCTTC.

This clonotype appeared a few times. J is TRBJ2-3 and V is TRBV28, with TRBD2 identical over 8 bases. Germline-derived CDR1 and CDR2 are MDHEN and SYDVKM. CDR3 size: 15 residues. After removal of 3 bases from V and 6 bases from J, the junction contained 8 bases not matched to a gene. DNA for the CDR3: TGTGCCAGCAGTTTGAAGGGACTAGTTCAGGATACGCAGTATTTT. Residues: CASSLKGLVQDTQYF. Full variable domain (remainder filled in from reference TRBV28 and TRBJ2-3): DVKVTQSSRYLVKRTGEKVFLECVQDMDHENMFWYRQDPGLGLRLIYFSYDVKMKEKGDIPEGYSVSREKKERFSLILESASTNQTSMYLCASSLKGLVQDTQYFGPGTRLTVL.

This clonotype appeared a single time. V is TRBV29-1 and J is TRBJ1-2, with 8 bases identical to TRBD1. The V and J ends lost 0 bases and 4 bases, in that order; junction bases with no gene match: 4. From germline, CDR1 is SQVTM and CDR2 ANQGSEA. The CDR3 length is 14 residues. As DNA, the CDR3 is TGCAGCGTTGAAGATGCGGACAGGGCCTATGGCTACACCTTC. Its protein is CSVEDADRAYGYTF.

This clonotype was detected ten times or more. The CDR3 here is CASSLSLVSNYGYTF. CDR3 DNA sequence: TGTGCCAGCAGCTTAAGTCTCGTCTCAAACTATGGCTACACCTTC. The chain uses TRBV7-9 and TRBJ1-2; D not certain. V dropped 2 bases and J dropped 2 bases, with 12 bases sitting between them. CDR3 length: 15 residues. Germline V gene data show CDR1 as SEHNR and CDR2 as FQNEAQ (reference sequence).

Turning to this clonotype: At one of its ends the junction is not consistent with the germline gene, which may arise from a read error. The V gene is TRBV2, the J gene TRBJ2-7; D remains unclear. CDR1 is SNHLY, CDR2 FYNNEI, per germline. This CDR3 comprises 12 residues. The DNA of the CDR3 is TGTGCCAGCCTTGGAACAGCTCCCGAGCAGTGCTTC. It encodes CASLGTAPEQCF.

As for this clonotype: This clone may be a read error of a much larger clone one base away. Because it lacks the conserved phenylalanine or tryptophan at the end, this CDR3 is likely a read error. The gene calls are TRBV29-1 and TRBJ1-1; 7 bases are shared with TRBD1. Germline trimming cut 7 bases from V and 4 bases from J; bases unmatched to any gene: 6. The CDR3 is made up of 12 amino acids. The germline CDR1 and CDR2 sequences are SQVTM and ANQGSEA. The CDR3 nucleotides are TGCAGCGCAACAGGGGTGGGCACTGAAGCTTTCCTT. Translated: CSATGVGTEAFL.